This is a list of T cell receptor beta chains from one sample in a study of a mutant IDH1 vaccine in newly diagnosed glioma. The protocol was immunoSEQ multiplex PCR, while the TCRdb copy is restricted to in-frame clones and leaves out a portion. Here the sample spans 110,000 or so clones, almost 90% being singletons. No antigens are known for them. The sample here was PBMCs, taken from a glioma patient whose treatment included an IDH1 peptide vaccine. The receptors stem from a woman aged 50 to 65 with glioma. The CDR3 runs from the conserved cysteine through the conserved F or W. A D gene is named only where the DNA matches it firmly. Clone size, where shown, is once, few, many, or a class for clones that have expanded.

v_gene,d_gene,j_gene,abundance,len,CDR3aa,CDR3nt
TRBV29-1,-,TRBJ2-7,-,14,CSVRTDSLSYEQYF,TGCAGCGTTCGGACCGATTCCCTCTCCTACGAGCAGTACTTC
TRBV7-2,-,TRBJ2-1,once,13,CASSAGPNNEQFF,TGTGCCAGCAGCGCAGGCCCCAACAATGAGCAGTTCTTC
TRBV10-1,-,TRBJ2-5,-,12,CASIGGPETQYF,TGCGCCAGCATTGGGGGGCCAGAGACCCAGTACTTC
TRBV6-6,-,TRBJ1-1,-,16,CASRRQGDGWNTEAFF,TGTGCCAGCAGAAGACAAGGGGACGGATGGAACACTGAAGCTTTCTTT
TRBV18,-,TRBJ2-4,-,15,CASAPGEGLGLHQYF,TGTGCCAGCGCCCCGGGAGAGGGGCTGGGGCTACATCAGTACTTC
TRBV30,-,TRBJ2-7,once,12,CAWSDRTYEQYF,TGTGCCTGGAGTGACAGAACCTACGAGCAGTACTTC
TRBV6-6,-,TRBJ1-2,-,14,CASSYSGGNYGYTF,TGTGCCAGCAGTTACTCAGGAGGTAACTATGGCTACACCTTC
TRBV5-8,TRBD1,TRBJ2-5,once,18,CASSLAGQGGWHQETQYF,TGTGCCAGCAGCTTGGCGGGACAGGGCGGTTGGCACCAAGAGACCCAGTACTTC
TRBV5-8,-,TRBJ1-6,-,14,CASSFGVRVSPLHF,TGTGCCAGCAGCTTCGGGGTTAGGGTCTCACCCCTCCACTTT
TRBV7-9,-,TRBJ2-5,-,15,CASSLAGQGRETQYF,TGTGCCAGCAGCTTAGCAGGCCAGGGAAGGGAGACCCAGTACTTC
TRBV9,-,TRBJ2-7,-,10,CASRSYEQYF,TGTGCCAGCAGAAGCTACGAGCAGTACTTC
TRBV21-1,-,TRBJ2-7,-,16,CASSDPPGGFRDEQYF,TGTGCCAGCAGCGACCCCCCGGGGGGGTTTCGGGACGAGCAGTACTTC
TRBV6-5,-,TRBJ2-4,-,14,CASSYGGPKNIQYF,TGTGCCAGCAGTTACGGGGGTCCCAAAAACATTCAGTACTTC
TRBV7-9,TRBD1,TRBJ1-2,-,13,CASSFTGDGRYTF,TGTGCCAGCAGCTTTACAGGGGATGGAAGATACACCTTC
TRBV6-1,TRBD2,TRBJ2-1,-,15,CASRARTSPANEQFF,TGTGCCAGCAGGGCTAGGACTAGTCCAGCCAATGAGCAGTTCTTC
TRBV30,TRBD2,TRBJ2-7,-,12,CAWSVTSDEQYF,TGTGCCTGGAGTGTGACTAGCGACGAGCAGTACTTC
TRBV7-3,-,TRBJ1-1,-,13,CASSLELNTEAFF,TGTGCCAGCAGCCTCGAATTGAACACTGAAGCTTTCTTT
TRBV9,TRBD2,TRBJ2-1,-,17,CASSVTTGGSSYNEQFF,TGTGCCAGCAGCGTTACCACAGGCGGGAGCTCCTACAATGAGCAGTTCTTC
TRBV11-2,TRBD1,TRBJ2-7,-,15,CASSLGLDRAYEQYF,TGTGCCAGCAGCTTAGGCTTGGACAGGGCGTACGAGCAGTACTTC
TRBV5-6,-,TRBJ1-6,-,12,CASSLGGVPLHF,TGTGCCAGCAGCCTGGGGGGAGTACCCCTCCACTTT
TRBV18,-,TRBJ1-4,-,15,CASSPAGGRGEKLFF,TGTGCCAGCTCACCGGCCGGGGGCAGAGGCGAAAAACTGTTTTTT
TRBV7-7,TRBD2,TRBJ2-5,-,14,CASSLSLAGETQYF,TGTGCTAGCAGCTTATCACTAGCGGGAGAGACCCAGTACTTC
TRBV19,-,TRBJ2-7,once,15,CASSIGADYSYEQYF,TGTGCCAGTAGTATAGGAGCGGATTACTCCTACGAGCAGTACTTC
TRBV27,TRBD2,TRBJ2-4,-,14,CASSNSGGENIQYF,TGTGCCAGCAGCAATAGCGGGGGCGAAAACATTCAGTACTTC
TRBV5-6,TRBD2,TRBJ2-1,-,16,CASSLDSREVGNEQFF,TGTGCCAGCAGCTTGGATTCGCGGGAGGTTGGAAATGAGCAGTTCTTC
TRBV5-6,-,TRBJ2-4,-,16,CASSAEVLRAKNIQYF,TGTGCCAGCAGCGCCGAGGTTCTCCGAGCCAAAAACATTCAGTACTTC
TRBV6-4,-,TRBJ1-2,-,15,CASSPSPRPEDGYTF,TGTGCCAGCAGTCCATCTCCCCGGCCTGAGGATGGCTACACCTTC
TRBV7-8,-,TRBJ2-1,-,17,CASSLPLRTGTSGEQFF,TGTGCCAGCAGCTTACCCCTTCGTACCGGAACTTCGGGTGAGCAGTTCTTC
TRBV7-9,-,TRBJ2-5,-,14,CASSLGLAQETQYF,TGTGCCAGCAGCTTAGGGTTAGCACAAGAGACCCAGTACTTC
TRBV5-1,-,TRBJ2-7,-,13,CASSGGTLDEQYF,TGCGCCAGCAGCGGAGGGACTCTCGACGAGCAGTACTTC
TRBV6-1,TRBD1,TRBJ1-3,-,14,CASSERQGANTIYF,TGTGCCAGCAGCGAACGACAGGGGGCAAACACCATATATTTT
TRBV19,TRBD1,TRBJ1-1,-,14,CASSDGTGYTEAFF,TGTGCCAGTAGTGATGGGACAGGATACACTGAAGCTTTCTTT
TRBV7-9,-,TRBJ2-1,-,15,CASSLGGRGRAEQFF,TGTGCCAGCAGCTTAGGGGGCAGGGGTCGGGCTGAGCAGTTCTTC
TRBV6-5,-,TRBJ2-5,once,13,CASSYRGEETQYF,TGTGCCAGCAGTTACCGCGGTGAAGAGACCCAGTACTTC
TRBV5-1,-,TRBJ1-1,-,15,CASSLVWATNTEAFF,TGCGCCAGCAGCTTGGTGTGGGCTACGAACACTGAAGCTTTCTTT
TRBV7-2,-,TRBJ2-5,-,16,CASSRTKAVSRETQYF,TGTGCCAGCAGCCGAACTAAGGCTGTATCCCGGGAGACCCAGTACTTC
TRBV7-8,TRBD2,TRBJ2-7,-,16,CASSLARLAGSYEQYF,TGTGCCAGCAGCTTAGCGCGCCTAGCGGGATCTTACGAGCAGTACTTC
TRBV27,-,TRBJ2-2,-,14,CASSADAWAGELFF,TGTGCCAGCAGTGCGGACGCATGGGCCGGGGAGCTGTTTTTT